The next 15 T cell receptor beta chains were all read from a single sample in a study of T cell repertoires in aging, cancer and after chemotherapy. Peripheral blood genomic DNA, not sorted cells or RNA, was the template. Multiplex touch-down PCR with TRB-A/B primers amplified rearranged V-D-J TRB sequences. TCRdb passed the multiplex PCR reads through MiXCR, listing each CDR3 protein once. Altogether about 8,200 distinct CDR3 sequences are present, roughly 32% being singletons, with the ten largest covering 3.6%. Sequencing was performed on blood. Every receptor here comes from a human donor in good health.

This clonotype has just a few counts. The chain links TRBV12-3 or TRBV12-4 to TRBJ1-4; no definite D call. The ends were cut back, 2 bases at V and 4 bases at J, with 8 bases in the middle. The CDR3 extends over 14 amino acids. CDR3 sequence reads: CASSLQRYNEKLFF. The CDR3, as DNA: TGTGCCAGCAGTTTACAACGGTATAATGAAAAACTGTTTTTT.

V is TRBV24-1 and J is TRBJ1-1; 7 bases line up with TRBD1. J lost 8 bases, V lost 9 bases, and 2 bases had no gene match. This CDR3 is 10 amino acids long. Germline CDR1 is KGHDR and CDR2 is SFDVKD. The CDR3 nucleotides are TGTGCCACCCAGGACAGGGAAGCTTTCTTT. This encodes CATQDREAFF.

The V and J genes are TRBV12-3 or TRBV12-4 and TRBJ1-5; 9 nucleotides match TRBD1. V was clipped by 7 bases and J by 7 bases; unmatched bases: 11. The CDR3 is 15 residues long. The CDR3 is CASTNLQGARQPQHF. DNA of the CDR3: TGTGCCAGCACCAACTTACAGGGGGCACGGCAGCCCCAGCATTTT.

The table lists this clonotype with a few counts. DNA for the CDR3: TGTGCCAGCAGTTTAGAGGGGAGAGGGTACAATGAGCAGTTCTTC. Protein: CASSLEGRGYNEQFF. The chain recombines TRBV27 with TRBJ2-1; D possibly uses TRBD1 or TRBD2 (5 bases each). V was shortened by 2 bases and J by 4 bases, with 12 bases between the two germline ends. The germline gives CDR1 MNHEY, CDR2 SMNVEV (reference sequence). The CDR3 consists of 15 residues.

The rearrangement joins TRBV6-5 to TRBJ1-1, with 7 positions matching TRBD1. Germline assignment: CDR1 MNHEY and CDR2 SVGAGI. The V gene end was trimmed by 4 bases and the J gene end by 0 bases; junction bases not matched to a gene: 2. CDR3 size: 14 residues. CDR3 loop: CASSWGQLNTEAFF. CDR3 DNA sequence: TGTGCCAGCAGTTGGGGACAGCTGAACACTGAAGCTTTCTTT.

The J gene is TRBJ1-1, the V gene TRBV7-9; D gene uncertain. V gave up 5 bases and J gave up 3 bases, with 7 bases separating them. The CDR3 runs 12 residues. Germline CDR1 SEHNR, CDR2 FQNEAQ (reference sequence). Written as DNA, the CDR3 is TGTGCCAGCAGCAACAGATACACTGAAGCTTTCTTT. Translated, it gives CASSNRYTEAFF.

In its sample, this clonotype is medium-sized (0.01 to 0.1%). The V call is TRBV15, the J call TRBJ2-2, with D possibly called TRBD1 or TRBD2 (5 bases each). V lost 1 base, J lost 3 bases, and 6 bases lay in between. The CDR3 loop spans 14 amino acids. CDR1 and CDR2 (germline): LNHNV, YYDKDF (reference sequence). The CDR3 reads CATSRVGDTGELFF. In DNA form, the CDR3 reads TGTGCCACCAGCAGAGTGGGGGACACCGGGGAGCTGTTTTTT.

The chain employs TRBV5-1 and TRBJ2-3, with TRBD2 matching over 7 bases. Trimming removed 4 bases from V and 0 bases from J; junction bases left unmatched: 5. Germline lookup yields CDR1 SGHRS and CDR2 YFSETQ. The CDR3 runs to 15 residues. Here the CDR3 reads CASSTGGSSTDTQYF. CDR3 nucleotide sequence: TGCGCCAGCAGCACGGGGGGTTCTAGCACAGATACGCAGTATTTT.

CDR3 in amino acids: CASSFRRTSNQPQHF. The CDR3 DNA reads TGTGCCAGCAGCTTCCGACGGACCAGCAATCAGCCCCAGCATTTT. The gene calls are TRBV5-6 and TRBJ1-5; D is ambiguous. The germline CDR1 and CDR2 sequences are SGHDT and YYEEEE. The CDR3 consists of 15 residues. V dropped 2 bases and J dropped 1 base, with 10 bases sitting between them.

The genes are TRBV19 and TRBJ2-1, with D unresolved. Trimming removed 5 bases from V and 9 bases from J, with 26 bases in between. The germline V gene has CDR1 LNHDA and CDR2 SQIVND (reference sequence). The length of the CDR3 is 17 residues. The CDR3 DNA reads as TGTGCCAGTAGTCCCAAGGCGCAGCTGGGTTCGTTCGGTGAGCAGTTCTTC. This sequence encodes CASSPKAQLGSFGEQFF.

This clonotype was found a few times. The V and J genes are TRBV6-5 and TRBJ1-1; D possibly corresponds to TRBD1 (5 bases). V lost 5 bases, J lost 4 bases, and 11 bases lay in between. This CDR3 contains 13 residues. The germline gives CDR1 MNHEY, CDR2 SVGAGI. The CDR3 DNA sequence: TGTGCCAGCAGTCCGGGGGTGGTCACTGAAGCTTTCTTT. Residues: CASSPGVVTEAFF.

The rearrangement joins TRBV5-6 to TRBJ2-5; tentatively, D is TRBD1 (6 bases). CDR3 length: 16 residues. Germline V CDR1 and CDR2: SGHDT, YYEEEE. Trimming took off 1 base at V and 3 bases at J, with 16 bases between the two ends. CDR3 in amino acids: CASSLYTGTLKETQYF. The CDR3 bases are TGTGCCAGCAGCTTGTACACCGGGACATTGAAAGAGACCCAGTACTTC.

This clonotype was seen only a few times. The chain has TRBV19 and TRBJ2-3, with D tentatively TRBD1 (5 bases). CDR1 and CDR2 (germline): LNHDA, SQIVND (reference sequence). Trimming shortened V by 6 bases and J by 3 bases, and 13 bases separated the two germline ends. This CDR3 spans 14 amino acids. CDR3 in amino acids: CASSIQGRTDTQYF. CDR3 DNA: TGTGCCAGTAGCATCCAGGGAAGGACAGATACGCAGTATTTT. The full variable domain, in which reference TRBV19 and TRBJ2-3 provide the parts outside the CDR3, is DGGITQSPKYLFRKEGQNVTLSCEQNLNHDAMYWYRQDPGQGLRLIYYSQIVNDFQKGDIAEGYSVSREKKESFPLTVTSAQKNPTAFYLCASSIQGRTDTQYFGPGTRLTVL.

Within the sample, this clonotype is medium-sized. The genes are TRBV27 and TRBJ1-2, with D possibly matching TRBD1 (5 bases). Between the trimmed V and J ends, which lost 6 bases and 4 bases, there was a span of 24 bases. The germline CDR1 and CDR2 sequences are MNHEY and SMNVEV (reference sequence). This CDR3 contains 17 residues. CDR3 protein: CASSRDPSLTATYGYTF. DNA of the CDR3: TGTGCCAGCAGCCGCGACCCTTCCTTGACAGCTACCTATGGCTACACCTTC.

The rearrangement uses TRBV6-5 and TRBJ2-6; TRBD2 might be the D (5 bases). Germline CDR1 MNHEY, CDR2 SVGAGI. Trimming left V 0 bases short and J 4 bases short, with 10 bases between. The CDR3 extends over 16 amino acids. The chain's CDR3 is CASSYSRGPGANVLTF. The CDR3 DNA is TGTGCCAGCAGTTACTCGAGAGGGCCCGGGGCCAACGTCCTGACTTTC.